The 21 T cell receptor beta chains listed next were all sequenced from one sample in a study of blood T cell repertoires in COVID-19. Profiling relied on immunoSEQ multiplex PCR, and the TCRdb table lists in-frame clones only, not all of them. In the table there are roughly 280,000 clones, roughly 88% of which are singletons. The material sequenced was peripheral blood. All receptors derive from a woman in her seventies with acute or convalescent COVID-19.

This clone has more than one count but fewer than ten. The genes are TRBV6-1 and TRBJ1-2; D possibly corresponds to TRBD1 (5 bases). V lost 2 bases, J lost 5 bases, and 9 bases lay in between. CDR3 length: 13 amino acids. Per germline, CDR1 MNHNS and CDR2 SASEGT. CDR3 bases: TGTGCCAGCAGTGAACAGGGCCAGTATGGCTACACCTTC. Encoded protein: CASSEQGQYGYTF.

This clone was found a few times. This chain links TRBV7-9 with TRBJ1-1; 7 bases align to TRBD1. Germline loops: CDR1 SEHNR, CDR2 FQNEAQ (reference sequence). V lost 4 bases, J lost 4 bases, and 3 bases stayed unmatched. The length of the CDR3 is 13 residues. As DNA, the CDR3 is TGTGCCAGCAGCTCAGGGGGGCCCACTGAAGCTTTCTTT. Its translation is CASSSGGPTEAFF.

CDR3 sequence (DNA): TGCGCCAGCAGTCAATCGAGTTTCAGGGCCCATACAGGGAGTGGCTACACCTTC. Its translation is CASSQSSFRAHTGSGYTF. The chain carries TRBV23-1 and TRBJ1-2; D may be TRBD1 (6 bases). Being an ORF, TRBV23-1 has a function that is uncertain. With 0 bases removed from V and 7 bases from J, the gap between germline ends came to 24 bases. The CDR3 spans 18 residues.

This chain joins TRBV6-5 and TRBJ2-1; D gene ambiguous. CDR1 is MNHEY, CDR2 SVGAGI, per germline. V shed 5 bases and J shed 6 bases, with 8 bases lying between them. There are 12 residues in the CDR3. DNA of the CDR3: TGTGCCAGCAGTCCCCTACCCAATGAGCAGTTCTTC. Translated: CASSPLPNEQFF.

The rearrangement uses TRBV7-2 and TRBJ1-5; D is perhaps TRBD1 (5 bases). V lost 8 bases to trimming and J lost 4 bases, with 12 bases between them. From germline, CDR1 is SGHTA and CDR2 FQGNSA. The CDR3 totals 13 residues. In DNA, the CDR3 is TGTGCCAGCGCTGACAGTGTTAATCAGCCCCAGCATTTT. It yields the protein CASADSVNQPQHF.

This clone occurred a few times. V is TRBV20-1 and J is TRBJ1-5, with 7 nucleotides matching TRBD1. Germline CDR1 is DFQATT and CDR2 is SNEGSKA (reference sequence). The V segment lost 6 bases and the J segment 6 bases; nucleotides outside the gene matches: 8. The CDR3 is made up of 13 amino acids. The CDR3 protein is CSASTGVGQPQHF. CDR3 in DNA: TGCAGTGCAAGTACAGGGGTGGGTCAGCCCCAGCATTTT.

The chain carries TRBV5-6 and TRBJ2-1; 10 bases fit TRBD2. CDR3 size: 16 residues. Germline V CDR1 and CDR2: SGHDT, YYEEEE. V was clipped by 2 bases and J by 10 bases; unmatched bases: 12. CDR3 sequence reads: CASSFRPGLALLEQFF. The CDR3 region has the DNA TGTGCCAGCAGCTTTCGACCGGGACTAGCGTTACTGGAGCAGTTCTTC.

This rearrangement joins TRBV10-1 to TRBJ1-2; 9 nucleotides agree with TRBD1. The CDR3 consists of 15 residues. The V segment lost 7 bases and the J segment 7 bases; nucleotides outside the gene matches: 13. Per germline, CDR1 WNHNN and CDR2 SYGVQD (reference sequence). In nucleotides, the CDR3 is TGCGCCAGCACTCACGGGAACCGGGACAGGGTTGGCTACACCTTC. Encoded protein: CASTHGNRDRVGYTF.

V is TRBV19 and J is TRBJ1-5, with D perhaps TRBD1 (6 bases). CDR1 LNHDA and CDR2 SQIVND come from the germline V gene (reference sequence). This CDR3 is built from 14 residues. Trimming pared 2 bases from V and 4 bases from J, leaving 9 bases between. CDR3 in DNA: TGTGCCAGTAGTATAATGACAGGTAATCAGCCCCAGCATTTT. Translated, it gives CASSIMTGNQPQHF.

The genes are TRBV19 and TRBJ2-3, with 11 bases that match TRBD2. V was clipped by 5 bases and J by 8 bases; unmatched bases: 12. CDR1 LNHDA and CDR2 SQIVND come from the germline V gene (reference sequence). This CDR3 comprises 16 residues. The DNA of the CDR3 is TGTGCCAGTAGTTCCCCCTTAGCGGGGGGGCGGGGTACGCAGTATTTT. Residues: CASSSPLAGGRGTQYF.

The chain links TRBV1 to TRBJ2-7; whether TRBD1, the table's D call, matches the DNA was not checked. TRBV1 is recorded as a pseudogene. The CDR3 contains 14 residues. The CDR3 loop is CTSSPTRGLYEQYF. The DNA of the CDR3 is TGCACCAGCAGCCCGACCAGGGGCCTCTACGAGCAGTACTTC.

The V call is TRBV5-4, the J call TRBJ2-4; 12 bases align to TRBD2. CDR3 length: 16 amino acids. V shed 4 bases, J shed 8 bases, and the junction held 10 bases outside the gene matches. Germline V CDR1 and CDR2: SGHNT, YYREEE (reference sequence). The CDR3 spells CASSIGASGGADIQYF. Written as DNA, the CDR3 is TGTGCCAGCAGCATCGGGGCTAGCGGGGGGGCGGACATTCAGTACTTC.

This clone was detected only a few times. This chain links TRBV2 with TRBJ1-1, with D unclear. The V gene's germline CDR1 is SNHLY and CDR2 FYNNEI. The CDR3 runs 13 residues. V lost 2 bases to trimming and J lost 7 bases, with 11 bases between them. CDR3 DNA: TGTGCCAGCAGTGAATTTTTGGGCCTTGAAGCTTTCTTT. It specifies CASSEFLGLEAFF.

J is TRBJ1-2 and V is TRBV5-1; weak D call: TRBD1 (6 bases). The CDR3 covers 13 residues. Trimming took off 2 bases at V and 1 base at J, with 6 bases between the two ends. The germline V gene has CDR1 SGHRS and CDR2 YFSETQ. CDR3 sequence (DNA): TGCGCCAGCAGCTTCAGGGGTAACTATGGCTACACCTTC. Translation: CASSFRGNYGYTF.

About this clone: The CDR3 does not close with the conserved phenylalanine or tryptophan, likely indicating a read error. It is unclear where the CDR3 begins or ends on the DNA, so no DNA is shown, and the CDR3 is as TCRdb lists it. The V gene is TRBV5-1, the J gene TRBJ1-1; the D call in the table, TRBD1, was not verified against the DNA. Germline CDR1 SGHRS, CDR2 YFSETQ. The CDR3 numbers 12 amino acids, ends counted. The CDR3 is CASSLWGQGAVI.

The CDR3 DNA reads as TGTGCCAGCAGCTGGGGGGGGCAGGGAAGGCACGAGCAGTACTTC. It translates to CASSWGGQGRHEQYF. The V and J genes are TRBV5-4 and TRBJ2-7; tentatively, D is TRBD2 (7 bases). There are 15 residues in the CDR3. With 3 bases removed from V and 5 bases from J, the gap between germline ends came to 18 bases. Germline V lookup: CDR1 SGHNT, CDR2 YYREEE (reference sequence).

The V gene is TRBV27, the J gene TRBJ2-7; 8 nucleotides match TRBD1. After removal of 6 bases from V and 0 bases from J, the junction contained 7 bases not matched to a gene. The CDR3 runs to 15 residues. Germline CDR1 and CDR2: MNHEY and SMNVEV (reference sequence). The CDR3 coding sequence is TGTGCCAGCAGCTCAGGGGGCGGCAGCTCCTACGAGCAGTACTTC. Its translation: CASSSGGGSSYEQYF.

The chain uses TRBV7-6 and TRBJ2-2, with 12 bases lining up with TRBD1. CDR1 is SGHVS, CDR2 FNYEAQ, per germline. The CDR3 consists of 16 residues. Germline trimming cut 3 bases from V and 8 bases from J; bases unmatched to any gene: 7. The CDR3 here is CASSFWDRGRVGELFF. The CDR3 DNA follows: TGTGCCAGCAGCTTTTGGGACAGGGGGCGAGTAGGGGAGCTGTTTTTT.

This sequence joins TRBV5-4 and TRBJ2-3; D possibly corresponds to TRBD2 (6 bases). CDR1 is SGHNT and CDR2 is YYREEE in the germline V gene (reference sequence). CDR3 length equals 16 residues. Trimming stripped 0 bases from V and 6 bases from J, with 17 bases between. The CDR3 reads CASSLDKTRVIDTQYF. CDR3 nucleotide sequence: TGTGCCAGCAGCTTGGATAAGACTAGAGTAATTGATACGCAGTATTTT.

The chain joins TRBV20-1 to TRBJ1-1; unclear D gene. CDR1 is DFQATT, CDR2 SNEGSKA, per germline (reference sequence). The CDR3 consists of 11 residues. V shed 5 bases and J shed 14 bases, with 18 bases lying between them. DNA for the CDR3: TGCAGTGCTGATTCGTCCCGAGAGCGGTTCTTT. Protein product: CSADSSRERFF.

The CDR3 spells CSGGDRAGTDTQYF. CDR3 DNA sequence: TGCAGCGGCGGAGACAGGGCGGGGACAGATACGCAGTATTTT. The V and J genes are TRBV29-1 and TRBJ2-3; tentative D call: TRBD1 (7 bases). Germline V lookup: CDR1 SQVTM, CDR2 ANQGSEA. V was cut by 7 bases and J by 3 bases, with 17 bases left in between. This CDR3 comprises 14 residues.